This T cell receptor beta chain was recorded in a study of T-cell reconstitution after alpha-beta-depleted transplantation in children. This clonotype was detected a few times. V shed 1 base and J 5 bases; nucleotides not matched to a gene: 7. Germline values: CDR1 LGHDT, CDR2 YNNKEL (reference sequence). The CDR3 sequence is 17 residues long. The library targeted TCRbeta and was prepared with unique molecular identifiers. TCRdb re-called the PCR reads with MiXCR, one entry per CDR3 protein. The table lists 400,000 to 500,000 distinct CDR3 sequences, approximately 11% of them singletons. V and J are TRBV3-1 and TRBJ2-2; 10 bases are a match to TRBD2. The specimen comprised PBMCs from the stem cell graft donor, sampled from the stem cell graft. The TCR comes from a human donor who donated a stem cell graft to a child with acute myeloid leukemia. DNA of the CDR3: TGTGCCAGCAGCCAAGTGACCCTAGCGGGAGATACCGGGGAGCTGTTTTTT. It translates to CASSQVTLAGDTGELFF.